A selection of T cell receptor beta chains follows, all from one sample in a study of shared clonotypes between healthy human individuals. The repertoire was sequenced with immunoSEQ multiplex PCR; TCRdb's copy has only in-frame clones and lacks some. This sample has some 2 million clones; approximately 94% occur once, and the top ten carry 0.85% to 1.2%. Source material: naive CD8+ T cells sorted from blood. The source of these receptors is a man aged 18-30 years in good health. Both conserved end residues are part of each CDR3. D genes are given only for firm matches. Clone size appears in some rows only: once, few, many, or a class for an expanded clone.

>TRBJ1-1|.|.|TRBV4-1
CASSQAGATEAFF
TGCGCCAGCAGCCAAGCAGGGGCCACTGAAGCTTTCTTT
>TRBJ2-1|TRBD1|.|TRBV5-6
CASSYGTVGEQFF
TGTGCCAGCAGCTATGGGACAGTCGGTGAGCAGTTCTTC
>TRBJ1-3|TRBD1|.|TRBV4-1
CASSQRQGVNAIYF
TGCGCCAGCAGCCAAAGACAGGGAGTAAACGCCATATATTTT
>TRBJ2-5|TRBD2|.|TRBV9
CASSVVDTSEETQYF
TGTGCCAGCAGCGTAGTCGACACTAGCGAAGAGACCCAGTACTTC
>TRBJ2-7|.|.|TRBV5-6
CASSYSYEQYF
TGTGCCAGCAGCTACTCCTACGAGCAGTACTTC
>TRBJ2-5|.|.|TRBV13
CASSSRLTLGSETQYF
TGTGCCAGCAGCTCGCGCTTGACACTTGGGTCCGAGACCCAGTACTTC
>TRBJ2-1|TRBD1|once|TRBV27
CASSPWGQDNEQFF
TGTGCCAGCAGCCCATGGGGACAGGACAATGAGCAGTTCTTC
>TRBJ2-1|TRBD2|.|TRBV7-2
CASSHGLAGIHNEQFF
TGTGCCAGCAGCCATGGGCTAGCGGGGATCCACAATGAGCAGTTCTTC
>TRBJ1-2|.|.|TRBV6-5
CASSYSPENYGYTF
TGTGCCAGCAGTTACTCGCCAGAGAACTATGGCTACACCTTC
>TRBJ2-7|TRBD2|.|TRBV5-5
CASSHLSGIEQYF
TGTGCCAGCAGCCACCTAAGCGGGATCGAGCAGTACTTC
>TRBJ1-4|TRBD1|.|TRBV5-5
CASSSWTGGNEKLFF
TGTGCCAGCAGCTCCTGGACAGGGGGTAATGAAAAACTGTTTTTT
>TRBJ1-1|.|once|TRBV7-3
CASSLFSGGEAFF
TGTGCCAGCAGCTTATTTTCCGGGGGTGAAGCTTTCTTT